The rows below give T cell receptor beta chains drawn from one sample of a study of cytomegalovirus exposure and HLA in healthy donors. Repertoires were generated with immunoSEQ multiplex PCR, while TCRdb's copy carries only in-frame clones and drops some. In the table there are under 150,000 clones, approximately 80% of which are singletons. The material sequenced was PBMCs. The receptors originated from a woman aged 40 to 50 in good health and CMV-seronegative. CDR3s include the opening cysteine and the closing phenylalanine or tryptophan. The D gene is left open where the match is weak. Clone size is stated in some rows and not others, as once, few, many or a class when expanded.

cdr3_nt: TGTGCCAGCAGTTCTGTGAGGCCCCAGCATTTT
cdr3_aa: CASSSVRPQHF
j_call: TRBJ1-5
cdr3_length: 11
d_call: .
v_call: TRBV28
clone_size: .

cdr3_nt: TGTGCCAGCAGTTATGGACATCTAAGGGGGAACACTGAAGCTTTCTTT
cdr3_aa: CASSYGHLRGNTEAFF
j_call: TRBJ1-1
cdr3_length: 16
d_call: .
v_call: TRBV6-5
clone_size: .

cdr3_nt: TGTGCCTGGACTACAGGGATGAACACTGAAGCTTTCTTT
cdr3_aa: CAWTTGMNTEAFF
j_call: TRBJ1-1
cdr3_length: 13
d_call: .
v_call: TRBV30
clone_size: .

cdr3_nt: TGTGCCAGCAGTTCCCGTTATGGCTACACCTTC
cdr3_aa: CASSSRYGYTF
j_call: TRBJ1-2
cdr3_length: 11
d_call: .
v_call: TRBV6-5
clone_size: .

cdr3_nt: TGTGCCAGCAGAGCCGGGACAGGGCTCTACGAGCAGTACTTC
cdr3_aa: CASRAGTGLYEQYF
j_call: TRBJ2-7
cdr3_length: 14
d_call: TRBD1
v_call: TRBV6-5
clone_size: .

cdr3_nt: TGTGCCAGCAGTTCCACTCCGGGGGGCTACGAGCAGTACTTC
cdr3_aa: CASSSTPGGYEQYF
j_call: TRBJ2-7
cdr3_length: 14
d_call: TRBD2
v_call: TRBV28
clone_size: .

cdr3_nt: TGTGCCAGCAGCTTACCCGCGGGGTTTGGGGATGAGCAGTTCTTC
cdr3_aa: CASSLPAGFGDEQFF
j_call: TRBJ2-1
cdr3_length: 15
d_call: .
v_call: TRBV14
clone_size: .

cdr3_nt: TGCGCCAGCAGCGACAACAGGGTCGGTGGGTTTGAAGCTTTCTTT
cdr3_aa: CASSDNRVGGFEAFF
j_call: TRBJ1-1
cdr3_length: 15
d_call: .
v_call: TRBV10-1
clone_size: once

cdr3_nt: TGTGCCACCAGCAGCGACTCGCAGGGAAACACCATATATTTT
cdr3_aa: CATSSDSQGNTIYF
j_call: TRBJ1-3
cdr3_length: 14
d_call: .
v_call: TRBV15
clone_size: .

cdr3_nt: TGCGCCAGCAGATGGGCCAGAGAAGAGACCCAGTACTTC
cdr3_aa: CASRWAREETQYF
j_call: TRBJ2-5
cdr3_length: 13
d_call: .
v_call: TRBV5-1
clone_size: .

cdr3_nt: TGTGCCAGCGGTAGGGGACAGGGGACTGCAGAGACCCAGTACTTC
cdr3_aa: CASGRGQGTAETQYF
j_call: TRBJ2-5
cdr3_length: 15
d_call: TRBD1
v_call: TRBV6-5
clone_size: .

cdr3_nt: TGTGCCAGCAGTTTAATCCAGGGGAACACTGAAGCTTTCTTT
cdr3_aa: CASSLIQGNTEAFF
j_call: TRBJ1-1
cdr3_length: 14
d_call: .
v_call: TRBV28
clone_size: .

cdr3_nt: TGTGCCAGCAGCCATGGGGGGGTAACAATGAACACTGAAGCTTTCTTT
cdr3_aa: CASSHGGVTMNTEAFF
j_call: TRBJ1-1
cdr3_length: 16
d_call: .
v_call: TRBV5-4
clone_size: .

cdr3_nt: TGTGCCAGCAGTGACGGGATCACCTCTAATGAAAAACTGTTTTTT
cdr3_aa: CASSDGITSNEKLFF
j_call: TRBJ1-4
cdr3_length: 15
d_call: .
v_call: TRBV25-1
clone_size: .

cdr3_nt: TGCAGCGTTGTTCGGGGGGCTGAAGCTTTCTTT
cdr3_aa: CSVVRGAEAFF
j_call: TRBJ1-1
cdr3_length: 11
d_call: .
v_call: TRBV29-1
clone_size: once

cdr3_nt: TGTGCCATCAGTGGGCCTAATGGGGCCGATGAGCAGTTCTTC
cdr3_aa: CAISGPNGADEQFF
j_call: TRBJ2-1
cdr3_length: 14
d_call: .
v_call: TRBV10-3
clone_size: once

cdr3_nt: TGTGCCAGCAGTTACTCGGCTCGGGGAGGAGGAAACACCATATATTTT
cdr3_aa: CASSYSARGGGNTIYF
j_call: TRBJ1-3
cdr3_length: 16
d_call: .
v_call: TRBV6-5
clone_size: few